This TCR beta chain originates from a study of T cell clones after liver transplantation. As for the study in general: A pre-transplant mixed lymphocyte reaction with TCRbeta sequencing defined graft-donor-reactive clones followed in post-transplant blood. Standard immunosuppression, with no induction, continued until 12-24 months after transplant. Third-party-reactive TCRbeta sequences from pre-transplant mixed lymphocyte reactions served as antigen-independent comparators. Study-level findings and limits: In two subjects, few donor cells limited the measurable donor-reactive repertoire.

The CDR3 is 14 amino acids. V was pared by 2 bases and J by 6 bases, with 11 bases between. Germline V gives CDR1 SGHRS, CDR2 YFSETQ. Points on this clone: Its antigen is unknown.

TCRdb's table, derived via immunoSEQ multiplex PCR, lists solely in-frame clones and lacks some. The sample has around 100,000 clones; around 83% are singletons. Sequences were derived from CD4+ T cells from blood, sampled before liver transplant. The sequence was collected from a human donor who received a liver transplant. This rearrangement joins TRBV5-1 to TRBJ1-4; no clear D gene. The CDR3, as DNA: TGCGCCAGCAGCTTTGCAGCCGCCGATGAAAAACTGTTTTTT. It translates to CASSFAAADEKLFF.